This TCR beta chain emerged from a study of T cell changes during pregnancy in multiple sclerosis. The assay was immunoSEQ multiplex PCR, and TCRdb's table has in-frame clones only and misses some. The repertoire includes about 31,000 clones, approximately 91% of them detected once, and 5.5% to 7% sits in the top ten. This clone appeared once. Sequencing used CD8+ T cells from peripheral blood mononuclear cells, obtained in the second trimester of pregnancy. This sequence was found in a female donor with multiple sclerosis, enrolled in a pregnancy study.

This chain's CDR3 is CASSSRGYEAFF. The CDR3 bases are TGTGCCAGCAGCTCACGAGGATATGAAGCTTTCTTT. The chain recombines TRBV7-8 with TRBJ1-1; no clear D gene. Germline CDR1 SGHVS, CDR2 FQNEAQ. V was shortened by 4 bases and J by 7 bases, with 10 bases between the two germline ends. The CDR3 is 12 residues long.